This T cell receptor beta chain was obtained from a study of blood T cell repertoires in COVID-19. This table comes from immunoSEQ multiplex PCR, and its TCRdb copy is limited to in-frame clones, with some not included. Altogether hundreds of thousands of clones are present, approximately 90% being singletons, with the ten largest covering 2.4%. The germline V gene has CDR1 SGHVS and CDR2 FNYEAQ. V dropped 1 base and J dropped 4 bases, with 22 bases sitting between them. The CDR3 runs 18 residues. Cohorts were determined from participant-reported clinical history. Symptom resolution, clearance, or two negative PCRs marked donors in Cohort 3 as recovered.

The chain couples TRBV7-6 to TRBJ1-2, with D possibly matching TRBD1 (6 bases). Sequencing used PBMCs or T cells enriched from blood (not recorded which). The clonotype originates from a woman under 30 who had recovered from COVID-19. The chain's CDR3 is CASSLEGGGQGLRYGYTF. DNA for the CDR3: TGTGCCAGCAGCTTAGAAGGGGGTGGGCAGGGTTTACGCTATGGCTACACCTTC.